Shown below are 5 T cell receptor beta chains from a single sample sequenced in a study of shared clonotypes between healthy human individuals. Only in-frame clones appear in the TCRdb table, and some are missing; sequencing was by immunoSEQ multiplex PCR. Among roughly 2,000,000 clones listed, 93% were seen once. CD45RO negativity and positive selection for CCR7 defined naive CD8 cells, a population that excluded terminally differentiated effector memory CD45RA+ cells. Sample: naive CD8+ T cells from PBMCs. These TCRs come from a man aged 18 to 29 in good health. Some clones in this sample may be carry-over from other donors' samples.

DNA of the CDR3: TGTGCCAGCAGCTTACGGGAAGCTAATGAAAAACTGTTTTTT. It codes for CASSLREANEKLFF. The rearrangement uses TRBV7-6 and TRBJ1-4; D remains ambiguous. Germline V gives CDR1 SGHVS, CDR2 FNYEAQ. CDR3 size: 14 residues. The ends were cut back, 2 bases at V and 3 bases at J, with 7 bases in the middle.

The gene calls are TRBV7-9 and TRBJ2-5, with 8 positions matching TRBD1. The V gene's germline CDR1 is SEHNR and CDR2 FQNEAQ (reference sequence). J was trimmed by 1 base and V by 5 bases; bases with no gene match: 3. The CDR3 loop spans 14 amino acids. DNA for the CDR3: TGTGCCAGCAGCAAGACAGGGGCCCAAGAGACCCAGTACTTC. Its protein product is CASSKTGAQETQYF.

This clone occurred a few times. This sequence joins TRBV28 and TRBJ2-7, with D tentatively TRBD2 (6 bases). CDR1 is MDHEN, CDR2 SYDVKM, per germline. Trimming stripped 2 bases from V and 3 bases from J, with 17 bases between. The CDR3 contains 16 residues. CDR3 amino acids: CASSLVNGRSFYEQYF. CDR3 sequence (DNA): TGTGCCAGCAGTTTAGTGAACGGGAGATCTTTCTACGAGCAGTACTTC. The variable domain in full, completed from reference TRBV28 and TRBJ2-7, reads DVKVTQSSRYLVKRTGEKVFLECVQDMDHENMFWYRQDPGLGLRLIYFSYDVKMKEKGDIPEGYSVSREKKERFSLILESASTNQTSMYLCASSLVNGRSFYEQYFGPGTRLTVT.

This rearrangement joins TRBV5-1 to TRBJ2-7; 12 positions agree with TRBD2. CDR1 and CDR2 from the germline V gene are SGHRS and YFSETQ. This CDR3 has 16 residues. V was clipped by 2 bases and J by 5 bases; unmatched bases: 8. The CDR3 coding sequence is TGCGCCAGCAGCTTCGGAACTAGCGGGAGGAACGACGAGCAGTACTTC. Its protein is CASSFGTSGRNDEQYF.

There are a few counts of this clone. This chain joins TRBV7-9 and TRBJ1-2; 7 bases are shared with TRBD1. This CDR3 is built from 15 residues. V shed 5 bases and J 6 bases; nucleotides not matched to a gene: 12. CDR1 and CDR2 (germline): SEHNR, FQNEAQ (reference sequence). The CDR3, as DNA: TGTGCCAGCAGCGCAACGAAGACAGGGTTTAATGGCTACACCTTC. Its translation: CASSATKTGFNGYTF. The full variable domain, its missing parts supplied by reference TRBV7-9 and TRBJ1-2, is DTGVSQNPRHKITKRGQNVTFRCDPISEHNRLYWYRQTLGQGPEFLTYFQNEAQLEKSRLLSDRFSAERPKGSFSTLEIQRTEQGDSAMYLCASSATKTGFNGYTFGSGTRLTVV.